This TCR beta chain was obtained from a study of human T cells and chemical hapten exposure. Time point in this sample: patch test 2, 6 weeks after DPC sensitization. Treatment meaning: therapeutic diphenylcyclopropenone sensitization with weekly scalp DPC. The CDR3 covers 13 residues. Looked up from germline, CDR1 is ENHRY and CDR2 is SYGVKD. V was clipped by 11 bases and J by 7 bases, with 18 bases between them. This clonotype was seen at least ten times. TCRdb re-called the RACE reads with MiXCR, one entry per CDR3 protein. The sample lists approximately 350,000 distinct CDR3 sequences; more than 5% were seen once.

The TCR sequence derives from a woman aged 18-35 years with alopecia areata. Some clones in this sample may be carry-over from other donors' samples. The source was whole blood, collected in connection with sensitization to the hapten diphenylcyclopropenone (DPC). This chain links TRBV10-3 with TRBJ1-5; D may be TRBD1 (6 bases). CDR3 coding DNA: TGTGCCGGTTCCCGGGACACATACCAGCCCCAGCATTTT. It encodes CAGSRDTYQPQHF.